This entry concerns a single T cell receptor beta chain. Its antigen remains unknown. Primers included in the PCR were 60 Vbeta and 13 Jbeta primers. Study processing details: As a later analysis found, there were 60 million to 90 million unique TCR beta chains, of which approximately 10 million were shared. The table came from immunoSEQ multiplex PCR; TCRdb's copy has only in-frame clones and leaves some out. The D gene and trimming were derived from the DNA, and the V and J assignments and clone size from that table. The sample records some 120,000 clones, about 80% being singletons. This cohort consisted of healthy bone marrow donors. This CDR3 contains 16 residues. Germline assignment: CDR1 MDHEN and CDR2 SYDVKM. With 5 bases removed from V and 4 bases from J, the gap between germline ends came to 21 bases. The data stem from a study of cytomegalovirus exposure and HLA in healthy donors. Study-wide findings and caveats: Within an earlier analysis, most TCR beta V segments proved productive either about 87% or about 30% of the time. Reportedly, fewer N-insertions than the approximately 700-donor mean appeared in an Asian-associated ancestry cluster in a later analysis.

What was sequenced was PBMCs. This sequence joins TRBV28 and TRBJ2-7; maybe TRBD2 (6 bases). The receptor's source is a man aged 35 to 55 in good health and CMV-seronegative. In DNA form, the CDR3 reads TGTGCCAGCAGTCCCCTGGGACCTACGCGGGATTACGAGCAGTACTTC. Its protein product is CASSPLGPTRDYEQYF.